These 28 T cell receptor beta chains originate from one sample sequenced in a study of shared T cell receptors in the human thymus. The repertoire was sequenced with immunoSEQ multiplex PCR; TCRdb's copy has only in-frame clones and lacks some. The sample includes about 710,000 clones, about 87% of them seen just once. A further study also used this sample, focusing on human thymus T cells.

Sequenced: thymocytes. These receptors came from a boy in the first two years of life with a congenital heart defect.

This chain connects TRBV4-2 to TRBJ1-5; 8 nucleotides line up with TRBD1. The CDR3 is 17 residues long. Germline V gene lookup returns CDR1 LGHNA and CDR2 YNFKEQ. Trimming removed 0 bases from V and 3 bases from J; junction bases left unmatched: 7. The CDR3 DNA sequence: TGTGCCAGCAGCCAAGATCAGGGGACAGGCCACAATCAGCCCCAGCATTTT. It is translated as CASSQDQGTGHNQPQHF.

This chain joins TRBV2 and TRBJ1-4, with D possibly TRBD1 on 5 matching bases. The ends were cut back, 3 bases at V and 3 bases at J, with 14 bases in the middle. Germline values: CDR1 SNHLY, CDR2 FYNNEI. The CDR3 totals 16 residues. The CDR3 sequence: CASSEGLRDSNEKLFF. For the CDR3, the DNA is TGTGCCAGCAGTGAGGGGCTACGAGATTCTAATGAAAAACTGTTTTTT.

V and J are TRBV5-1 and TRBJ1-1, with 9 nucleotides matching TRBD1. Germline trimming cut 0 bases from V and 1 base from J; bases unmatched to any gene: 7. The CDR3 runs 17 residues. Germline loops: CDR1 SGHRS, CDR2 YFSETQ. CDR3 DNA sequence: TGCGCCAGCAGCTTGGGGACAGGGGTTGGAAAGAACACTGAAGCTTTCTTT. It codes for CASSLGTGVGKNTEAFF.

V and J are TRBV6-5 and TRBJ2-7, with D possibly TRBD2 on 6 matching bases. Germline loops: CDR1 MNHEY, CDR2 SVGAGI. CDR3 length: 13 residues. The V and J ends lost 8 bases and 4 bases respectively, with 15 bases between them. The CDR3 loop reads CASGNPRGYEQYF. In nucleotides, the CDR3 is TGTGCCAGCGGGAACCCCCGGGGGTACGAGCAGTACTTC.

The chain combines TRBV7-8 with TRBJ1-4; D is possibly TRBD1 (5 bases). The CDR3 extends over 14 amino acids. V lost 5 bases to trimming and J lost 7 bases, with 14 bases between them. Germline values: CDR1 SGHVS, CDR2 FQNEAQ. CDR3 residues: CASSPPRGIEKLFF. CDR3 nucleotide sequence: TGTGCCAGCAGCCCCCCTCGGGGGATTGAAAAACTGTTTTTT.

The chain's CDR3 is CASSPEGHSYEQYF. The CDR3 bases are TGTGCCAGCAGCCCGGAGGGGCATTCCTACGAGCAGTACTTC. This chain joins TRBV7-2 and TRBJ2-7; TRBD2 might be the D (6 bases). Germline CDR1 and CDR2: SGHTA and FQGNSA. V was trimmed by 5 bases and J by 1 base, leaving 12 bases between them. The CDR3 has 14 amino acids.

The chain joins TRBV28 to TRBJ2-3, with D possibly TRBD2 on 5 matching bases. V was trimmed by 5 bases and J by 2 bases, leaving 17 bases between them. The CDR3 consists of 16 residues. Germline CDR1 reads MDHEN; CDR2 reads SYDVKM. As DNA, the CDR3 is TGTGCCAGCAGTCCCCGGGGAACGCCTTTCACAGATACGCAGTATTTT. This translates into CASSPRGTPFTDTQYF.

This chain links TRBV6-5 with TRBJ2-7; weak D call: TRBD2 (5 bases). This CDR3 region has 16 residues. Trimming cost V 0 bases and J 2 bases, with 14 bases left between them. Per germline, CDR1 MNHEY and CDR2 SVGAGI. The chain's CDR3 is CASSYSSEDSAYEQYF. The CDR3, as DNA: TGTGCCAGCAGTTACTCCTCTGAGGACTCCGCCTACGAGCAGTACTTC.

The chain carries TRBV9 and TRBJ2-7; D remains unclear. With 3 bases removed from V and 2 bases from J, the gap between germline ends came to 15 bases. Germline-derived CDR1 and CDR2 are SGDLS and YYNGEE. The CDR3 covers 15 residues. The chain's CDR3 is CASSASPSAAYEQYF. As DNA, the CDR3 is TGTGCCAGCAGCGCCTCCCCAAGCGCAGCCTACGAGCAGTACTTC. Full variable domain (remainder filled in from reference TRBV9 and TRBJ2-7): DSGVTQTPKHLITATGQRVTLRCSPRSGDLSVYWYQQSLDQGLQFLIQYYNGEERAKGNILERFSAQQFPDLHSELNLSSLELGDSALYFCASSASPSAAYEQYFGPGTRLTVT.

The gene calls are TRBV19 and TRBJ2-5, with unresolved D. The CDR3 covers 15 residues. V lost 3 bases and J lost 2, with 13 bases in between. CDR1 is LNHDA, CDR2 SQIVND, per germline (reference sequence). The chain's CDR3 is CASSIYPGEQETQYF. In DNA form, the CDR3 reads TGTGCCAGTAGTATTTACCCCGGAGAGCAAGAGACCCAGTACTTC.

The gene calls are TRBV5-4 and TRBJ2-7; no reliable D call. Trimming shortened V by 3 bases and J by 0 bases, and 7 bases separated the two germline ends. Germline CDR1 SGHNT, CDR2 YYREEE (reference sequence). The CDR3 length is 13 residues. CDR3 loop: CASSSPSSYEQYF. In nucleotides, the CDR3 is TGTGCCAGCAGCTCCCCGAGCTCCTACGAGCAGTACTTC.

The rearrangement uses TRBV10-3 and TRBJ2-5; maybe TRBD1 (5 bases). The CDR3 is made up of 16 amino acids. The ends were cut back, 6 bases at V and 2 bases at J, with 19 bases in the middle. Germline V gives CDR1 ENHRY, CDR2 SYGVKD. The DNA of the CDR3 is TGTGCCATCAGCGAACCCCTGGGGCGAGGACAAGAGACCCAGTACTTC. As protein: CAISEPLGRGQETQYF.

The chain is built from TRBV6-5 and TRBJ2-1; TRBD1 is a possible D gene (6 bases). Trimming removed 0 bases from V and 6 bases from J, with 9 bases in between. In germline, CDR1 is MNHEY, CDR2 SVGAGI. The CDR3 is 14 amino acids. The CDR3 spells CASSYSTGINEQFF. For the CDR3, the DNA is TGTGCCAGCAGTTACTCGACAGGTATCAATGAGCAGTTCTTC.

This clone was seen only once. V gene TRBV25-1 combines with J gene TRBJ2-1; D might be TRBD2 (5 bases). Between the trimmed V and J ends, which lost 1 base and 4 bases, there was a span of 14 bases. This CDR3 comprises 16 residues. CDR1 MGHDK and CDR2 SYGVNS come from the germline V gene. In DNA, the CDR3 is TGTGCCAGCAGTGAATTCACGAGAGGGCCGTACAATGAGCAGTTCTTC. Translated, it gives CASSEFTRGPYNEQFF.

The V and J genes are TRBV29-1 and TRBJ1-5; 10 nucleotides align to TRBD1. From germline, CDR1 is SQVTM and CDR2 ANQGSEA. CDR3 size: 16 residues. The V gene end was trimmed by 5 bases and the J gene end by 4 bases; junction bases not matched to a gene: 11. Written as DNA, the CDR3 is TGCAGCGTTCCGACCCATAGGACAGGGGGGAATCAGCCCCAGCATTTT. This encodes CSVPTHRTGGNQPQHF.

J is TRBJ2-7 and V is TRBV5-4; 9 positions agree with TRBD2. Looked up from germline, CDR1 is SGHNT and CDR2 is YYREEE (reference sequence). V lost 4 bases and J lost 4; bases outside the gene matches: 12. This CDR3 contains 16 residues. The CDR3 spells CASSQDPGLAGYEQYF. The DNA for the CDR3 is TGTGCCAGCAGCCAGGACCCGGGACTAGCTGGGTACGAGCAGTACTTC.

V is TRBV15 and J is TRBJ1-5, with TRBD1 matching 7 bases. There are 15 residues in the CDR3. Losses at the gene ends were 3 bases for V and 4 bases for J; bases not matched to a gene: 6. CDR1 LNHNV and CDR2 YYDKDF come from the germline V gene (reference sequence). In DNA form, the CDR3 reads TGTGCCACCAGCAGGCAAAAGGGGGCTAATCAGCCCCAGCATTTT. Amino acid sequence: CATSRQKGANQPQHF.

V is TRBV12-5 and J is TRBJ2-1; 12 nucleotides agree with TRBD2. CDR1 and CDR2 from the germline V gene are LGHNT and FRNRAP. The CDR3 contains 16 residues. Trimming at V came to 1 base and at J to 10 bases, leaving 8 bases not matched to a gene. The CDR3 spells CASGLGSLAGGGEQFF. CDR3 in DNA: TGTGCTAGTGGTTTGGGCTCACTAGCGGGAGGCGGGGAGCAGTTCTTC.

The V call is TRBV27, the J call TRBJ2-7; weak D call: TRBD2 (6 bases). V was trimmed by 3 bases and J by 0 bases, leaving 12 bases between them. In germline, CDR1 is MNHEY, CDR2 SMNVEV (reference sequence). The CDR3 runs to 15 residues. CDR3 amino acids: CASSFRAGPSYEQYF. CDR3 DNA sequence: TGTGCCAGCAGTTTTAGGGCGGGACCCTCCTACGAGCAGTACTTC.

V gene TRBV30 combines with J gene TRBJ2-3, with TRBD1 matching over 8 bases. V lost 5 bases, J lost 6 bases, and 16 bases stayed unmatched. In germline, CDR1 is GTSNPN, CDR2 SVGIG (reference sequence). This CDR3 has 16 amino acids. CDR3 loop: CAWQNPGQGVFDTQYF. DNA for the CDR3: TGTGCCTGGCAAAACCCCGGACAGGGTGTGTTTGATACGCAGTATTTT.

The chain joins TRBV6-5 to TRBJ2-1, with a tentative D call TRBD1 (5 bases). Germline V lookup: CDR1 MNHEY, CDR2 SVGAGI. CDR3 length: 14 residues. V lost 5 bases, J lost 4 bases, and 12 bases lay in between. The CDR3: CASSSRTTYNEQFF. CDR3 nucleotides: TGTGCCAGCAGTAGCAGGACAACTTACAATGAGCAGTTCTTC.

CDR3 region: CASTKNTEAFF. CDR3 DNA sequence: TGTGCCAGTACAAAGAACACTGAAGCTTTCTTT. The rearrangement uses TRBV19 and TRBJ1-1; D remains unclear. CDR1 LNHDA and CDR2 SQIVND come from the germline V gene (reference sequence). The CDR3 is 11 amino acids. V gave up 7 bases and J gave up 1 base, with 4 bases separating them.

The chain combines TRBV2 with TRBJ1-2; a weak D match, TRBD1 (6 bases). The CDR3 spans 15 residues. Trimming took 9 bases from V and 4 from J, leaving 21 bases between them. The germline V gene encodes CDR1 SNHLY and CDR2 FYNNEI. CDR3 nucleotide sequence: TGTGCCAGACTTTCAGGGGACCCGCCCCCCTATGGCTACACCTTC. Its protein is CARLSGDPPPYGYTF. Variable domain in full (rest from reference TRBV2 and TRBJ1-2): EPEVTQTPSHQVTQMGQEVILRCVPISNHLYFYWYRQILGQKVEFLVSFYNNEISEKSEIFDDQFSVERPDGSNFTLKIRSTKLEDSAMYFCARLSGDPPPYGYTFGSGTRLTVV.

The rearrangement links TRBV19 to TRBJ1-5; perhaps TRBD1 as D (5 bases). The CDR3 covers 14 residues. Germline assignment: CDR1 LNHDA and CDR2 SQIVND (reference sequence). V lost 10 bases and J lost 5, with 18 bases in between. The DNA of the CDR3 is TGTGCCACCACAGTAAGAAGCAGGGATCAGCCCCAGCATTTT. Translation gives CATTVRSRDQPQHF. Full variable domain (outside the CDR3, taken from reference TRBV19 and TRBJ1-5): DGGITQSPKYLFRKEGQNVTLSCEQNLNHDAMYWYRQDPGQGLRLIYYSQIVNDFQKGDIAEGYSVSREKKESFPLTVTSAQKNPTAFYLCATTVRSRDQPQHFGDGTRLSIL.

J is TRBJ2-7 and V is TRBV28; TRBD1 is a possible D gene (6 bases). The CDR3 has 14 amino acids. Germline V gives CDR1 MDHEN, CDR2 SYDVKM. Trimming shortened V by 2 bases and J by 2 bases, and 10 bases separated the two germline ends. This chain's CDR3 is CASSLVGQTYEQYF. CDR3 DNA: TGTGCCAGCAGTTTAGTGGGACAAACCTACGAGCAGTACTTC.

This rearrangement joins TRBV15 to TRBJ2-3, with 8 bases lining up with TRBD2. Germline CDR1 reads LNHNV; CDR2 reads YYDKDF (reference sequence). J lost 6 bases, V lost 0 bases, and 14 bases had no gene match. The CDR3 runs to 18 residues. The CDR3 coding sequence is TGTGCCACCAGCAGAGATCTTAGAAAGCGGGAGTCCGACGATACGCAGTATTTT. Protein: CATSRDLRKRESDDTQYF.

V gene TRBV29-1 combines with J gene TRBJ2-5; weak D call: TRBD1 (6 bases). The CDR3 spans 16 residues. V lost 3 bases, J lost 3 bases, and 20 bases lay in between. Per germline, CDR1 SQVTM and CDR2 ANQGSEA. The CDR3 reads CSVDLRGSLVEETQYF. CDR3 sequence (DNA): TGCAGCGTTGATTTGAGGGGGAGTCTAGTTGAAGAGACCCAGTACTTC. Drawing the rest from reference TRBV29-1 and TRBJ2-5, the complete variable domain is SAVISQKPSRDICQRGTSLTIQCQVDSQVTMMFWYRQQPGQSLTLIATANQGSEATYESGFVIDKFPISRPNLTFSTLTVSNMSPEDSSIYLCSVDLRGSLVEETQYFGPGTRLLVL.

The DNA for the CDR3 is TGTGCCAGCAGTCTTGACAGGGGGCAAGGAAACACCATATATTTT. It translates to CASSLDRGQGNTIYF. The V and J genes are TRBV28 and TRBJ1-3; 10 bases are shared with TRBD1. The length of the CDR3 is 15 residues. J lost 4 bases, V lost 5 bases, and 5 bases had no gene match. The germline CDR1 and CDR2 sequences are MDHEN and SYDVKM.